The clone carrying this TCR beta chain was recorded only once. Its antigen is still unknown. The PCR used 60 Vbeta and 13 Jbeta primers. Method: immunoSEQ multiplex PCR; TCRdb's copy keeps in-frame clones and lacks some. The sample contains 150,000 to 200,000 clones, less than 75% of which appear only once. This specimen belongs to a study of cytomegalovirus exposure and HLA in healthy donors. J lost 2 bases, V lost 1 base, and 1 base had no gene match. CDR3 length equals 15 residues. Germline CDR1 reads SGHVS; CDR2 reads FNYEAQ. The study, taken as a whole, reports: As confirmed in vitro, a few CMV-associated chains were specific for CMV antigens. Listed as cytomegalovirus-associated were more than 150 TCR beta chains. It was reported that the classifier diagnosed cytomegalovirus status with high specificity and sensitivity in both the original and validation cohorts. In a later analysis, compared with equally common non-associated chains, HLA-associated beta chains were more expanded.

The clonotype comes from a girl aged 5 to 17 in good health and CMV-seronegative. The source material was PBMCs. This chain connects TRBV7-6 to TRBJ1-3; 8 positions match TRBD1. The CDR3 DNA reads as TGTGCCAGCAGCTTAGACAGGGGGACTGGAAACACCATATATTTT. Translation gives CASSLDRGTGNTIYF. The whole variable domain, remainder taken from reference TRBV7-6 and TRBJ1-3, is GAGVSQSPRYKVTKRGQDVALRCDPISGHVSLYWYRQALGQGPEFLTYFNYEAQQDKSGLPNDRFSAERPEGSISTLTIQRTEQRDSAMYRCASSLDRGTGNTIYFGEGSWLTVV.